This T cell receptor beta chain was sequenced for a study of neoadjuvant nivolumab and ipilimumab in lung cancer. The J segment lost 4 bases and the V segment lost 3 bases, leaving 7 bases of the junction unmatched. Germline values: CDR1 ENHRY, CDR2 SYGVKD. The CDR3 covers 15 residues. Study-level results: TCR richness and clonality were higher in tumors than adjacent uninvolved lung. Only a small number of samples underwent TCR sequencing. Pretherapy blood TCR richness correlated positively with resected tumor richness. From pretherapy to surgery, tumor richness and clonality rose with dual therapy.

The data were produced by immunoSEQ multiplex PCR, yet TCRdb's version contains in-frame clones alone and is incomplete. In the table there are over 25,000 clones, 60% to 85% of which are singletons. For this clone: Its target is unknown.

The material sequenced was tumor tissue, taken after neoadjuvant nivolumab, alone or with ipilimumab, at or shortly before surgery. The V gene is TRBV10-3, the J gene TRBJ1-2; 8 positions agree with TRBD1. The TCR was taken from an adult with non-small cell lung cancer. DNA for the CDR3: TGTGCCATCAGTGACGGGCAGGGGGCTGGCTATGGCTACACCTTC. Protein sequence: CAISDGQGAGYGYTF.